This T cell receptor (beta chain) originates from a study of T cell responses to AZD1222 COVID-19 vaccine. After removal of 5 bases from V and 3 bases from J, the junction contained 5 bases not matched to a gene. Germline CDR1 SNHLY, CDR2 FYNNEI. The CDR3 covers 14 residues. The method was immunoSEQ multiplex PCR; TCRdb's version includes in-frame clones alone and lacks a portion of them. The table lists 110,000 to 150,000 clones, about 92% of them singletons. This sample comprised peripheral blood, obtained 28 days after the second AZD1222 dose. The receptor comes from an adult who received the AZD1222 COVID-19 vaccine. V and J are TRBV2 and TRBJ2-7, with 9 positions matching TRBD2. For the CDR3, the DNA is TGTGCCAGCAGTCGACTAGCGGAAAGCTACGAGCAGTACTTC. Translating it yields CASSRLAESYEQYF.